This T cell receptor (beta chain) was retrieved from a study of T cell responses to AZD1222 COVID-19 vaccine. This clone was picked up a small number of times. Its antigen is not known. Study-level points and caveats: In all cases, repertoires were sampled only after the peak T cell response. Of the AZD1222 recipients, only 5 to 7 were seropositive at baseline.

There are 18 residues in the CDR3. The V gene lost 0 bases and the J gene lost 0 bases, with 19 bases spanning the gap. Germline lookup yields CDR1 SGDLS and CDR2 YYNGEE. The repertoire was sequenced with immunoSEQ multiplex PCR; TCRdb's copy has only in-frame clones and lacks some. The profile shows some 150,000 clones, approximately 94% of them singletons. This chain uses TRBV9 with TRBJ2-7, with TRBD2 as a possible D gene (5 bases). This clonotype originated in an adult in good health. The material was peripheral blood, obtained on day 0 of AZD1222 vaccination. This chain's CDR3 is CASSVGLSATELSYEQYF. CDR3 DNA: TGTGCCAGCAGCGTAGGTCTTAGCGCCACCGAACTCTCCTACGAGCAGTACTTC.